These T cell receptor beta chains were read from a single sample in a study of response to subunit inactivated influenza vaccine. TCRdb processed the RT-PCR reads anew with MiXCR; each CDR3 protein has one entry. The sample has 500,000 to 600,000 distinct CDR3 sequences, over 9.5% seen once; the top ten hold about 9.4%. Material: PBMCs from blood, obtained on the day of vaccination. All receptors derive from a man aged 45-65 years who received an inactivated influenza vaccine. The CDR3 runs from the conserved cysteine through the conserved F or W. Fields, in order: clone size, V gene, CDR3 length, D gene, J gene, CDR3 DNA, CDR3 protein. A D gene is named only where the DNA matches it firmly. Only part of the rows carry a size: once, few, many, or a class if the clone is expanded.

many	TRBV7-9	13	TRBD1	TRBJ1-2	TGTGCCAGCAGCCCGGACAGGTTCTATGGCTACACCTTC	CASSPDRFYGYTF
many	TRBV20-1	14	TRBD2	TRBJ2-5	TGCAGTGCTAGGGAAGCGGGGGGGTCGGAGACCCAGTACTTC	CSAREAGGSETQYF
-	TRBV9	14	-	TRBJ2-3	TGTGCCAGCAGCGTAGAAGGGGAGAGGGTTACGCAGTATTTT	CASSVEGERVTQYF
-	TRBV20-1	13	-	TRBJ2-3	TGCAGTGCTTTACGGGGATTACCAGATTCGCAGTATTTT	CSALRGLPDSQYF
-	TRBV4-1	18	TRBD2	TRBJ2-7	TGCGCCAGCAGCCAAGATCGAATAGCGGGGGGTAATCGCTACGAGCAGTACTTC	CASSQDRIAGGNRYEQYF
-	TRBV7-8	17	TRBD2	TRBJ2-2	TGTGCCAGCAGCTTAGGGGCTAGCGGGAGGTTGACCGGGGAGCTGTTTTTT	CASSLGASGRLTGELFF
-	TRBV4-3	17	TRBD1	TRBJ1-4	TGCGCCAGCAGCCAAGATGGTGGGACAGCAACTAATGAAAAACTGTTTTTT	CASSQDGGTATNEKLFF
-	TRBV29-1	15	TRBD2	TRBJ2-1	TGCAGCGTTGATGGGGGAGGGACTAGGTACAATGAGCAGTTCTTC	CSVDGGGTRYNEQFF
few	TRBV9	15	-	TRBJ2-7	TGTGCCAGCAGCGTAGGCCCCTCAGGAACCTACGAGCAGTACTTC	CASSVGPSGTYEQYF
many	TRBV20-1	16	-	TRBJ2-3	TGCAGTGCTGCCGGCCCTAAGGGGCCGCGTACAGATACGCAGTATTTT	CSAAGPKGPRTDTQYF